Below, 18 T cell receptor beta chains from the same sample are listed, as sequenced in a study of tumor-infiltrating lymphocytes in primary liver carcinoma (dated by TCRdb to 2016 to 2017). Instrument on record: Illumina HiSeq 2500. Starting from approximately 500 ng total RNA, TCRbeta-specific cDNA was produced by reverse transcription with a constant-region primer and ProtoScript II reverse transcriptase. The TCRbeta libraries were prepared through three rounds of nested multiplex PCR following a slightly modified ARM-PCR procedure. Multiplex TRBV1-TRBV30 forward primers and a Cbeta reverse primer were used in the first two PCR rounds, each of which was run for approximately 9 cycles. TCRdb trimmed the raw reads at Q25, called clones with MiXCR and kept productive beta chains. Rows with a matching CDR3 protein are joined into one entry that keeps the most common DNA and genes. The sample data list 150,000 to 200,000 distinct CDR3 sequences, and about 61% of these were observed just once. The ten largest clonotypes hold about 7.1% of the sample.

RNA from unsorted whole blood was extracted with TRIzol reagent, and germline DNA was obtained with the DNeasy Blood & Tissue kit. Sample: peripheral blood. These receptors all stem from a woman in her sixties or seventies with primary liver carcinoma and hepatitis B virus infection.

This clonotype was recorded many times. J is TRBJ2-7 and V is TRBV6-5, with D uncertain. CDR3 size: 14 residues. The V gene's germline CDR1 is MNHEY and CDR2 SVGAGI. V lost 0 bases and J lost 4, with 10 bases in between. CDR3 sequence: CASSYSINGYEQYF. The CDR3 nucleotides read TGTGCCAGCAGTTACTCGATCAACGGATACGAGCAGTACTTC.

Points on this clonotype: Compared with germline, one end of the junction differs, possibly owing to a read error. V is TRBV28 and J is TRBJ1-1; D is perhaps TRBD1 (5 bases). The CDR3 covers 14 residues. Germline loops: CDR1 MDHEN, CDR2 SYDVKM. CDR3 residues: CGSTSGVGRTEAFF. CDR3 nucleotides: TGTGGCAGCACGTCGGGGGTCGGTAGAACTGAAGCTTTCTTT.

Worth noting for this clonotype: It may be a read error: a sequence one base away is much more abundant. J is TRBJ2-1 and V is TRBV4-1; 8 positions match TRBD2. V trimming: 1 base; J trimming: 8 bases; junction bases outside the gene matches: 13. The germline V gene encodes CDR1 MGHRA and CDR2 YSYEKL. The CDR3 has 17 residues. The CDR3 DNA sequence: TGCGCCAGCAGCCAAGGTGGTGGGACTAGAGGATACGATGAGCAGTTCTTC. Protein sequence: CASSQGGGTRGYDEQFF.

Of note for this clonotype: This could be a read error, since a much larger clone is one nucleotide away. This chain uses TRBV11-2 with TRBJ2-1, with TRBD2 identical over 13 bases. Germline-derived CDR1 and CDR2 are SGHAT and FQNNGV. This CDR3 comprises 14 residues. Germline trimming cut 8 bases from V and 9 bases from J; bases unmatched to any gene: 7. CDR3 amino acids: CASCRRTSGSEQFF. The DNA for the CDR3 is TGTGCCAGCTGCCGCCGGACTAGCGGGAGTGAGCAGTTCTTC.

This clonotype was found many times. This chain connects TRBV30 to TRBJ2-7; D may be TRBD1 (6 bases). The CDR3 contains 15 residues. V was cut by 0 bases and J by 4 bases, with 16 bases left in between. Germline loops: CDR1 GTSNPN, CDR2 SVGIG (reference sequence). CDR3 in DNA: TGTGCCTGGAGTGTAAGGATGGGACAAGCTTACGAGCAGTACTTC. It translates to CAWSVRMGQAYEQYF. Combining the CDR3 with reference TRBV30 and TRBJ2-7 gives the whole variable domain SQTIHQWPATLVQPVGSPLSLECTVEGTSNPNLYWYRQAAGRGLQLLFYSVGIGQISSEVPQNLSASRPQDRQFILSSKKLLLSDSGFYLCAWSVRMGQAYEQYFGPGTRLTVT.

This clonotype is a singleton in its sample. A single base separates this from a much larger clone, so it may be a read error. The chain recombines TRBV4-2 with TRBJ2-7; D might be TRBD2 (6 bases). The CDR3 consists of 16 residues. Germline V gene lookup returns CDR1 LGHNA and CDR2 YNFKEQ. This CDR3 reads CASTQVSGSGSYEQYF. In DNA form, the CDR3 reads TGTGCCAGCACCCAAGTAAGTGGTAGCGGTTCCTACGAGCAGTACTTC.

A remark on this clonotype: Since no conserved phenylalanine or tryptophan closes the CDR3, a read error is the likely cause. This chain uses TRBV29-1 with TRBJ1-1, with no clear D. CDR1 is SQVTM, CDR2 ANQGSEA, per germline. The CDR3 is made up of 16 amino acids. The CDR3 DNA is TGCAGCGTAGAAGGAACTCGGACCCAACCCGGGACTGAAGCTTTCTAT. Protein: CSVEGTRTQPGTEAFY.

CDR3 sequence: CASSQQWVAFF. CDR3 bases: TGTGCCAGCAGCCAACAGTGGGTGGCTTTCTTT. This chain joins TRBV7-8 and TRBJ1-1; no firm D call. Germline V gene lookup returns CDR1 SGHVS and CDR2 FQNEAQ. V dropped 5 bases and J dropped 11 bases, with 12 bases sitting between them. The CDR3 extends over 11 amino acids.

The V call is TRBV28, the J call TRBJ1-2; unclear D gene. The V end lost 4 bases, the J end lost 0 bases, and 9 bases lay between the germline ends. This CDR3 has 14 residues. Looked up from germline, CDR1 is MDHEN and CDR2 is SYDVKM. The CDR3 here is CASSSSLPNYGYTF. In DNA, the CDR3 is TGTGCCAGCAGTTCCAGCCTGCCTAACTATGGCTACACCTTC.

This clonotype has a count of ten or more. The rearrangement uses TRBV11-2 and TRBJ2-2; D unresolved. Germline assignment: CDR1 SGHAT and CDR2 FQNNGV. Trimming removed 2 bases from V and 0 bases from J, with 7 bases in between. The CDR3 is made up of 15 amino acids. CDR3 sequence: CASSLMLANTGELFF. The CDR3 DNA follows: TGTGCCAGCAGCTTAATGCTAGCGAACACCGGGGAGCTGTTTTTT.

A remark on this clonotype: A read error may explain this, as a much larger clone is one base away. CDR3: CASSPRGFPLGYF. The CDR3 coding sequence is TGTGCCAGCAGTCCACGCGGGTTCCCTTTGGGGTATTTT. The J gene is TRBJ2-3, the V gene TRBV28; tentatively, D is TRBD2 (5 bases). The V end lost 5 bases, the J end lost 14 bases, and 20 bases lay between the germline ends. This CDR3 comprises 13 residues. Germline V lookup: CDR1 MDHEN, CDR2 SYDVKM.

As concerns this clonotype: One end of the junction fails to match germline, which may point to a read error. The chain couples TRBV7-8 to TRBJ1-5; TRBD1 agrees at 7 bases. Germline CDR1 reads SGHVS; CDR2 reads FQNEAQ. CDR3 size: 15 residues. The DNA of the CDR3 is TGTGCCAGCAGCTTAGGACAGGGATTCAATCGGCCCCAGCATTTT. Its translation: CASSLGQGFNRPQHF.

The chain links TRBV6-6 to TRBJ1-2; a weak D match, TRBD1 (5 bases). V was cut by 2 bases and J by 5 bases, with 15 bases left in between. Germline-derived CDR1 and CDR2 are MNHNY and SVGAGI (reference sequence). The CDR3 consists of 15 residues. CDR3 bases: TGTGCCAGCAGTTACATGGACGCGGGGGGATATGGCTACACCTTC. As protein: CASSYMDAGGYGYTF.

Regarding this clonotype: The junction shows a germline mismatch at one end, possibly a read error. This chain joins TRBV10-3 and TRBJ2-2; 7 bases line up with TRBD2. Germline V CDR1 and CDR2: ENHRY, SYGVKD. This CDR3 region has 17 residues. DNA of the CDR3: TGTGCCATCAATGAGTCAAGCGGGGACCCGAACACCGGGGAGCTGTTTTTT. Protein product: CAINESSGDPNTGELFF.

Notes on this clonotype: Being one base from a much bigger clone, this may be a read error. The J gene is TRBJ2-7, the V gene TRBV6-1; 8 bases align to TRBD2. Germline CDR1 reads MNHNS; CDR2 reads SASEGT. This CDR3 region has 14 residues. CDR3 coding DNA: TGTGCCAGCACCCGAGGTCGGGAGGGGTACGTGCAGTACTTC. Its translation: CASTRGREGYVQYF.

This clonotype came up a few times. This may be a read error: a much more frequent sequence differs by one nucleotide. The chain combines TRBV4-2 with TRBJ2-1; 9 bases map to TRBD2. This CDR3 region has 16 residues. Germline CDR1 and CDR2: LGHNA and YNFKEQ. V trimming: 0 bases; J trimming: 7 bases; junction bases outside the gene matches: 7. The CDR3 is CASSQDAGGTSNEQFF. The CDR3 region has the DNA TGTGCCAGCAGCCAAGATGCGGGGGGGACTAGTAATGAGCAGTTCTTC.

V and J are TRBV5-4 and TRBJ2-5, with D uncertain. CDR1 and CDR2 from the germline V gene are SGHNT and YYREEE (reference sequence). V lost 9 bases and J lost 4, with 22 bases in between. There are 15 residues in the CDR3. CDR3 sequence reads: CANTPGGGVRETQYF. CDR3 in DNA: TGTGCCAACACCCCTGGTGGTGGTGTGCGAGAGACCCAGTACTTC.

For this clonotype: Just one base apart from a much larger clone, this may be a read error. The chain links TRBV12-3 or TRBV12-4 to TRBJ1-2; a possible D gene is TRBD1 (5 bases). The ends were cut back, 7 bases at V and 10 bases at J, with 19 bases in the middle. The CDR3 runs to 13 residues. In nucleotides, the CDR3 is TGTGCCAGCATTTACGGGACCCCCGCAGTCTACACCTTC. This translates into CASIYGTPAVYTF.